A selection of T cell receptor beta chains follows, all from one sample in a study of Graves' ophthalmopathy and Graves' hyperthyroidism. Each CDR3 protein gets one entry after TCRdb re-called the multiplex PCR reads with MiXCR. Of some 520,000 distinct CDR3 sequences in the sample, 14% are singletons; the top ten hold about a tenth. The sequencing input was blood. Receptor source: a young woman with Graves' ophthalmopathy. The CDR3 runs from the conserved cysteine through the conserved F or W. D genes are given only for firm matches. The size field is filled for only some rows; it gives once, few, many or a size class.

J gene,D gene,V gene,clone size,CDR3 protein,CDR3 DNA
TRBJ1-2,.,TRBV6-1,many,CASTQRRRGSQHYGYTF,TGTGCCAGCACTCAACGACGACGGGGGTCCCAGCATTATGGCTACACCTTC
TRBJ1-2,TRBD1,TRBV6-1,.,CASSENRGAWYGYTF,TGTGCCAGCAGTGAAAACAGGGGGGCCTGGTATGGCTACACCTTC
TRBJ1-1,TRBD1,TRBV28,many,CASRLGQDGAEAFF,TGTGCCAGCAGACTAGGACAGGACGGAGCTGAAGCTTTCTTT
TRBJ2-7,TRBD2,TRBV30,many,CAWSAALAGSEQYF,TGTGCCTGGAGTGCGGCACTAGCGGGGTCCGAGCAGTACTTC
TRBJ1-1,.,TRBV6-1,.,CASAFGTEACF,TGTGCCAGCGCATTTGGTACTGAAGCTTGCTTT
TRBJ1-6,.,TRBV28,many,CASSLFRGQSPLHF,TGTGCCAGCAGTTTATTCAGGGGTCAATCACCCCTCCACTTT
TRBJ1-1,.,TRBV2,.,CASSEAVTTEAFF,TGTGCCAGCAGTGAAGCAGTTACCACTGAAGCTTTCTTT
TRBJ1-1,.,TRBV20-1,few,CSARDLKGGHTEAFF,TGCAGTGCTAGAGATCTGAAGGGGGGGCACACTGAAGCTTTCTTT
TRBJ1-2,.,TRBV12-3/TRBV12-4,many,CASSLGGFGYTF,TGTGCCAGCAGTTTAGGGGGATTCGGCTACACCTTC
TRBJ1-1,.,TRBV20-1,once,CSARNLQDYTEAFF,TGCAGTGCTAGAAACCTCCAGGATTACACTGAAGCTTTCTTT
TRBJ2-7,.,TRBV18,many,CASSPDYEQYF,TGTGCCAGCAGCCCCGACTACGAGCAGTACTTC
TRBJ1-2,.,TRBV7-2,many,CASSLYYGYTF,TGTGCCAGCAGCTTATACTATGGCTACACCTTC